A selection of T cell receptor beta chains follows, all from one sample in a study of T cells after yellow fever vaccination. TCRdb reanalysed the 5' RACE reads using MiXCR and keeps one entry per CDR3 protein. The data contain almost 600,000 distinct CDR3 sequences, around an eighth of them seen just once; the ten biggest clones take up roughly an eighth. This specimen consisted of PBMCs, obtained on the day of the yellow fever booster vaccination. Receptors were obtained from a man aged 30-40 years who received the YFV17D yellow fever vaccine. Both conserved end residues are part of each CDR3. A D gene is named only where the DNA matches it firmly. Where a row states a size, it is once, few, many or the class of an expanded clone; other rows omit it.

length: 16
J: TRBJ2-1
V: TRBV5-3
size: NA
D: TRBD2
CDR3: CAMGPALAGDYNEQFF
DNA: TGTGCCATGGGCCCCGCGCTAGCGGGCGACTACAATGAGCAGTTCTTC

length: 13
J: TRBJ2-5
V: TRBV9
size: NA
D: NA
CDR3: CASSRTAVETQYF
DNA: TGTGCCAGCAGTCGGACGGCGGTTGAGACCCAGTACTTC

length: 16
J: TRBJ2-1
V: TRBV28
size: NA
D: TRBD2
CDR3: CATKTSGRTTHNEQFF
DNA: TGTGCCACCAAAACTAGCGGGAGAACCACCCACAATGAGCAGTTCTTC

length: 15
J: TRBJ2-1
V: TRBV7-8
size: NA
D: TRBD2
CDR3: CASSLPGLAENEQFF
DNA: TGTGCCAGCAGCTTGCCGGGACTAGCGGAAAATGAGCAGTTCTTC

length: 16
J: TRBJ1-3
V: TRBV6-5
size: NA
D: NA
CDR3: CASSSLGRDSGNTIYF
DNA: TGTGCCAGCAGTTCCTTAGGGCGGGACTCTGGAAACACCATATATTTT

length: 17
J: TRBJ2-3
V: TRBV9
size: NA
D: TRBD2
CDR3: CASSVGVTSSLADTQYF
DNA: TGTGCCAGCAGCGTAGGGGTGACTAGCTCTTTGGCCGATACGCAGTATTTT

length: 16
J: TRBJ2-1
V: TRBV20-1
size: once
D: TRBD2
CDR3: CSAFTGGTSGFNEQFF
DNA: TGCAGTGCTTTTACAGGGGGGACTAGCGGGTTCAATGAGCAGTTCTTC

length: 13
J: TRBJ1-5
V: TRBV29-1
size: few
D: NA
CDR3: CSVEQGGNQPQHF
DNA: TGCAGCGTTGAACAAGGGGGCAATCAGCCCCAGCATTTT

length: 12
J: TRBJ2-5
V: TRBV4-3
size: NA
D: NA
CDR3: CASSQDSETQYF
DNA: TGCGCCAGCAGCCAAGACTCCGAGACCCAGTACTTC

length: 15
J: TRBJ2-1
V: TRBV7-2
size: few
D: TRBD1
CDR3: CASSLGTGGGNEQFF
DNA: TGTGCCAGCAGCTTAGGGACAGGGGGTGGAAATGAGCAGTTCTTC

length: 16
J: TRBJ2-2
V: TRBV5-4
size: NA
D: TRBD1
CDR3: CASSPKTGGRSGELFF
DNA: TGTGCCAGCAGCCCGAAGACAGGGGGTAGGAGCGGGGAGCTGTTTTTT

length: 14
J: TRBJ2-7
V: TRBV10-3
size: NA
D: TRBD1
CDR3: CAISGGQVYYEQYF
DNA: TGTGCCATCAGTGGAGGACAGGTTTACTACGAGCAGTACTTC

length: 13
J: TRBJ2-7
V: TRBV7-2
size: few
D: NA
CDR3: CASSLSRTYEQYF
DNA: TGTGCCAGCAGCTTAAGCAGAACCTACGAGCAGTACTTC

length: 14
J: TRBJ2-5
V: TRBV6-1
size: many
D: NA
CDR3: CASSRTGVQETQYF
DNA: TGTGCCAGCAGTCGCACAGGAGTCCAAGAGACCCAGTACTTC

length: 15
J: TRBJ2-7
V: TRBV10-3
size: few
D: NA
CDR3: CAISDRTSLPGEQYF
DNA: TGTGCCATCAGTGACAGGACCTCCCTCCCCGGCGAGCAGTACTTC

length: 12
J: TRBJ2-1
V: TRBV29-1
size: NA
D: TRBD1
CDR3: CSAIGQARGQFF
DNA: TGCAGCGCAATTGGACAGGCCCGTGGGCAGTTCTTC

length: 13
J: TRBJ2-5
V: TRBV7-2
size: NA
D: TRBD2
CDR3: CASSSSGIETQYF
DNA: TGTGCCAGCAGCTCTAGCGGGATTGAGACCCAGTACTTC

length: 16
J: TRBJ2-1
V: TRBV4-2
size: few
D: NA
CDR3: CASSQEGTPTYNEQFF
DNA: TGTGCCAGCAGCCAAGAAGGGACTCCGACCTACAATGAGCAGTTCTTC

length: 14
J: TRBJ1-4
V: TRBV7-2
size: few
D: NA
CDR3: CASSLNPGGEKLFF
DNA: TGTGCCAGCAGCTTAAACCCCGGGGGTGAAAAACTGTTTTTT

length: 13
J: TRBJ1-5
V: TRBV27
size: few
D: NA
CDR3: CASSLTGFQPQHF
DNA: TGTGCCAGCAGTCTCACAGGGTTTCAGCCCCAGCATTTT

length: 14
J: TRBJ2-1
V: TRBV2
size: NA
D: TRBD2
CDR3: CASSGLAGYNEQFF
DNA: TGTGCCAGCAGCGGACTAGCGGGGTACAATGAGCAGTTCTTC

length: 15
J: TRBJ2-2
V: TRBV20-1
size: few
D: TRBD2
CDR3: CSATGTSLGTGELFF
DNA: TGCAGTGCTACCGGGACTAGCCTTGGCACCGGGGAGCTGTTTTTT

length: 13
J: TRBJ2-2
V: TRBV19
size: few
D: NA
CDR3: CAGSEARGGELFF
DNA: TGTGCCGGAAGTGAAGCACGCGGCGGGGAGCTGTTTTTT

length: 16
J: TRBJ2-7
V: TRBV12-3/TRBV12-4
size: NA
D: TRBD1
CDR3: CASSPPPGQGAYEQYF
DNA: TGTGCCAGCAGTCCCCCTCCGGGACAGGGGGCTTACGAGCAGTACTTC

length: 14
J: TRBJ2-3
V: TRBV9
size: NA
D: NA
CDR3: CASSVEIVSDTQYF
DNA: TGTGCCAGCAGCGTAGAGATAGTATCCGATACGCAGTATTTT

length: 13
J: TRBJ1-5
V: TRBV29-1
size: few
D: NA
CDR3: CSVDWGAGQPQHF
DNA: TGCAGCGTTGACTGGGGGGCAGGACAGCCCCAGCATTTT

length: 15
J: TRBJ1-2
V: TRBV7-2
size: NA
D: TRBD1
CDR3: CASSQTTGGNYGYTF
DNA: TGTGCCAGCAGCCAGACGACAGGGGGGAACTATGGCTACACCTTC

length: 13
J: TRBJ1-5
V: TRBV24-1
size: NA
D: NA
CDR3: CAPRSRVCKPQHF
DNA: TGTGCCCCCCGGAGTAGGGTTTGTAAGCCCCAGCATTTT

length: 13
J: TRBJ1-1
V: TRBV19
size: few
D: NA
CDR3: CASRSPGITEAFF
DNA: TGTGCCAGTAGGAGCCCAGGTATCACTGAAGCTTTCTTT

length: 15
J: TRBJ1-1
V: TRBV7-6
size: many
D: NA
CDR3: CASSSQQVAGAEAFF
DNA: TGTGCCAGCAGCTCCCAACAGGTCGCGGGTGCTGAAGCTTTCTTT

length: 17
J: TRBJ2-2
V: TRBV20-1
size: NA
D: TRBD2
CDR3: CSARDIGLAGNTGELFF
DNA: TGCAGTGCTAGAGATATCGGACTAGCGGGGAACACCGGGGAGCTGTTTTTT

length: 16
J: TRBJ2-3
V: TRBV5-1
size: few
D: NA
CDR3: CASSQTEALDTDTQYF
DNA: TGCGCCAGCAGCCAGACAGAGGCCCTAGACACAGATACGCAGTATTTT

length: 16
J: TRBJ1-6
V: TRBV20-1
size: NA
D: NA
CDR3: CSAGRLESSYNSPLHF
DNA: TGCAGTGCTGGGCGACTGGAGAGCTCCTATAATTCACCCCTCCACTTT

length: 15
J: TRBJ2-3
V: TRBV28
size: few
D: TRBD1
CDR3: CASSLGTGGTDTQYF
DNA: TGTGCCAGCAGTTTAGGGACAGGGGGCACAGATACGCAGTATTTT

length: 14
J: TRBJ1-1
V: TRBV7-9
size: few
D: NA
CDR3: CASSLGGSLPEAFF
DNA: TGTGCCAGCAGCTTAGGCGGCAGCCTCCCTGAAGCTTTCTTT

length: 15
J: TRBJ2-2
V: TRBV7-2
size: few
D: NA
CDR3: CASSSLLPGPGELFF
DNA: TGTGCCAGCAGCTCCCTCCTTCCGGGACCCGGGGAGCTGTTTTTT

length: 13
J: TRBJ2-7
V: TRBV18
size: few
D: TRBD2
CDR3: CASSGTSAGEQYF
DNA: TGTGCCAGCTCGGGGACTAGCGCCGGCGAGCAGTACTTC

length: 14
J: TRBJ2-3
V: TRBV7-8
size: few
D: NA
CDR3: CASISSDFTDTQYF
DNA: TGTGCCAGCATCTCGTCTGACTTCACAGATACGCAGTATTTT

length: 14
J: TRBJ2-7
V: TRBV27
size: NA
D: NA
CDR3: CASKGRSFSYEQYF
DNA: TGTGCCAGCAAGGGGAGATCTTTCTCCTACGAGCAGTACTTC

length: 15
J: TRBJ2-2
V: TRBV19
size: NA
D: NA
CDR3: CASSIRQRDTGELFF
DNA: TGTGCCAGTAGTATACGACAGAGAGACACCGGGGAGCTGTTTTTT

length: 15
J: TRBJ1-5
V: TRBV4-2
size: few
D: TRBD1
CDR3: CASSQGTGGVQPQHF
DNA: TGTGCCAGCAGCCAAGGGACAGGGGGCGTTCAGCCCCAGCATTTT

length: 15
J: TRBJ2-1
V: TRBV5-4
size: NA
D: NA
CDR3: CASSAPVGSVNEQFF
DNA: TGTGCCAGCAGCGCCCCCGTAGGGTCAGTCAATGAGCAGTTCTTC

length: 13
J: TRBJ1-2
V: TRBV19
size: NA
D: NA
CDR3: CASSIDGYYGYTF
DNA: TGTGCCAGTAGTATCGACGGATATTATGGCTACACCTTC

length: 12
J: TRBJ2-1
V: TRBV24-1
size: many
D: NA
CDR3: CASARADNEQFF
DNA: TGTGCCTCAGCCCGAGCGGACAATGAGCAGTTCTTC

length: 15
J: TRBJ2-1
V: TRBV5-1
size: few
D: NA
CDR3: CASSFGGAEYNEQFF
DNA: TGCGCCAGCAGCTTTGGGGGAGCGGAGTACAATGAGCAGTTCTTC

length: 16
J: TRBJ2-3
V: TRBV5-1
size: NA
D: TRBD2
CDR3: CASSYSGRTNTDTQYF
DNA: TGCGCCAGCAGCTATAGCGGGAGGACAAACACAGATACGCAGTATTTT

length: 14
J: TRBJ2-5
V: TRBV6-2/TRBV6-3
size: many
D: NA
CDR3: CASSSLAGSETQYF
DNA: TGTGCCAGCAGCTCCCTGGCGGGGTCGGAGACCCAGTACTTC

length: 17
J: TRBJ2-1
V: TRBV30
size: few
D: NA
CDR3: CAWRYMEKGGTGGKQFF
DNA: TGTGCCTGGAGGTACATGGAGAAGGGCGGGACCGGGGGTAAGCAGTTCTTC

length: 19
J: TRBJ2-3
V: TRBV11-2
size: NA
D: NA
CDR3: CASSSSGITSMGLSATQYF
DNA: TGTGCCAGCAGCTCGTCAGGGATAACCAGCATGGGGTTGTCGGCTACGCAGTATTTT

length: 14
J: TRBJ2-3
V: TRBV29-1
size: NA
D: TRBD1
CDR3: CSGFTGGVTDTQYF
DNA: TGCAGCGGGTTCACAGGGGGCGTCACAGATACGCAGTATTTT

length: 16
J: TRBJ2-2
V: TRBV11-2
size: few
D: TRBD2
CDR3: CASSFSGSVVAGELFF
DNA: TGTGCCAGCAGCTTTAGCGGGAGTGTTGTAGCCGGGGAGCTGTTTTTT

length: 15
J: TRBJ2-7
V: TRBV30
size: NA
D: TRBD1
CDR3: CAWTQPGQGTYEQYF
DNA: TGTGCCTGGACCCAGCCGGGACAGGGAACCTACGAGCAGTACTTC

length: 14
J: TRBJ2-1
V: TRBV12-3/TRBV12-4
size: NA
D: NA
CDR3: CAATRELLVDEQFF
DNA: TGTGCCGCAACGCGAGAGCTGTTGGTCGATGAGCAGTTCTTC

length: 15
J: TRBJ2-5
V: TRBV6-5
size: many
D: TRBD1
CDR3: CASSYRATGGGTQYF
DNA: TGTGCCAGCAGTTACAGGGCCACAGGGGGTGGGACCCAGTACTTC

length: 15
J: TRBJ2-3
V: TRBV11-2
size: NA
D: NA
CDR3: CASRGPWRGTDTQYF
DNA: TGTGCCAGCAGGGGCCCGTGGCGGGGTACAGATACGCAGTATTTT

length: 11
J: TRBJ2-2
V: TRBV29-1
size: NA
D: NA
CDR3: CSASATGELFF
DNA: TGCAGCGCCAGCGCAACCGGGGAGCTGTTTTTT

length: 18
J: TRBJ2-2
V: TRBV28
size: few
D: TRBD2
CDR3: CASSLPRLAGENTGELFF
DNA: TGTGCCAGCAGTTTGCCCCGACTAGCGGGAGAGAACACCGGGGAGCTGTTTTTT